This T cell receptor (beta chain) was captured in a study of cytomegalovirus exposure and HLA in healthy donors. General study findings and limits: The investigators catalogued 150 or so TCR beta chains as cytomegalovirus-associated. A few CMV-associated chains were confirmed in vitro to be specific for CMV antigens. A later analysis showed HLA-associated TCR beta chains outstripping equally common others in clonal expansion.

This PCR relied on a set of 60 Vbeta primers and 13 Jbeta primers. Sequencing used immunoSEQ multiplex PCR; TCRdb keeps in-frame clones, though not all of them. The sample consists of about 120,000 clones, less than 75% of them appearing once. This CDR3 spans 17 amino acids. V lost 2 bases to trimming and J lost 5 bases; unmatched junction nucleotides: 10. Germline-derived CDR1 and CDR2 are SGHTA and FQGTGA. With regard to this clone: Its matching antigen is unknown.

The sample was PBMCs. The chain uses TRBV7-3 and TRBJ2-3; 10 positions agree with TRBD2. The clonotype comes from a woman aged 35 to 49 in good health and CMV-seronegative. The CDR3 region is CASSLGLAGVEGDTQYF. The CDR3 DNA is TGTGCCAGCAGCTTAGGGCTAGCGGGAGTCGAGGGAGATACGCAGTATTTT.